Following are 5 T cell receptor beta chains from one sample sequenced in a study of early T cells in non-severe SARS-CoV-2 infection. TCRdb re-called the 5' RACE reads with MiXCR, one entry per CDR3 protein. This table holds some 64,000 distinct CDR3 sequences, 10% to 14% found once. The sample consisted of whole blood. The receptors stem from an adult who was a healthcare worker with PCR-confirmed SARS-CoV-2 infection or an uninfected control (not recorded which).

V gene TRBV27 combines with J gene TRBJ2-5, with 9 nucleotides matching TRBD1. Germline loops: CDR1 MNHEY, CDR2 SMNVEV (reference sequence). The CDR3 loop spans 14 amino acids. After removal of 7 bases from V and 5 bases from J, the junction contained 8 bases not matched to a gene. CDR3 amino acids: CASKLGTGLETQYF. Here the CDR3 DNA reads TGTGCCAGCAAGCTAGGGACAGGGCTGGAGACCCAGTACTTC.

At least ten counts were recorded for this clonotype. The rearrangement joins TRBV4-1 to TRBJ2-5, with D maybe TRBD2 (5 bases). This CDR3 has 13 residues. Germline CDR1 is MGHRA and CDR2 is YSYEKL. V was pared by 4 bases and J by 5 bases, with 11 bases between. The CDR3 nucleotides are TGCGCCAGCAGCCTTAGGTCGGGGGAGACCCAGTACTTC. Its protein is CASSLRSGETQYF.

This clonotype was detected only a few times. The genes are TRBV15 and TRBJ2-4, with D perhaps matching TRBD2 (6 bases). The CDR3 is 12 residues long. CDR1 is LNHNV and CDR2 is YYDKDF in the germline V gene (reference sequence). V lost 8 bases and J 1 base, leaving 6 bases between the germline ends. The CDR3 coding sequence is TGTGCCACCGGGGGGGCCAAAAACATTCAGTACTTC. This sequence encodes CATGGAKNIQYF.

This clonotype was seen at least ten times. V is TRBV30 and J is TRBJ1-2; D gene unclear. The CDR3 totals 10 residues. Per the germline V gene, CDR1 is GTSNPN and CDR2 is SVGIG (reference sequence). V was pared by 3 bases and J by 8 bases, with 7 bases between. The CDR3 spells CAWRRGGYTF. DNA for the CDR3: TGTGCCTGGAGGCGGGGAGGCTACACCTTC.

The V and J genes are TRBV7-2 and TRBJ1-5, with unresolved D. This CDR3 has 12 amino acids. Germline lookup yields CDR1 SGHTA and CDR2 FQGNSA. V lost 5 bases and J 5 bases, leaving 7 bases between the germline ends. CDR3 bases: TGTGCCAGCAGCCCACCCCATCAGCCCCAGCATTTT. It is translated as CASSPPHQPQHF.